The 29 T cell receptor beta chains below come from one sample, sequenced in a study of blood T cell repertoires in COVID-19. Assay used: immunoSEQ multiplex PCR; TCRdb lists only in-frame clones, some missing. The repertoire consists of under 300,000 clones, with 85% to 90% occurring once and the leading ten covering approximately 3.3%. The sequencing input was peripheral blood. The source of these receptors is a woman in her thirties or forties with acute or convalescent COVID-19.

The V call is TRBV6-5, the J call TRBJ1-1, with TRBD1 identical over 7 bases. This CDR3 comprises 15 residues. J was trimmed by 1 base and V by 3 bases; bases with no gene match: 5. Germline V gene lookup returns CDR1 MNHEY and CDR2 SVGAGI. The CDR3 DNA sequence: TGTGCCAGCAGTTATATGACAGGGTCGAACACTGAAGCTTTCTTT. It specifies CASSYMTGSNTEAFF.

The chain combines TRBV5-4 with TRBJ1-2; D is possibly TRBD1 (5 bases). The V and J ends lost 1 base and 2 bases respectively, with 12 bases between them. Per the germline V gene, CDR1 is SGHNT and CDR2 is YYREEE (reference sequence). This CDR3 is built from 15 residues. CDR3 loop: CASSLMTRGNYGYTF. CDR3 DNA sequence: TGTGCCAGCAGCTTGATGACGCGGGGGAACTATGGCTACACCTTC. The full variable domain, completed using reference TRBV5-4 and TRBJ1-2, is ETGVTQSPTHLIKTRGQQVTLRCSSQSGHNTVSWYQQALGQGPQFIFQYYREEENGRGNFPPRFSGLQFPNYSSELNVNALELDDSALYLCASSLMTRGNYGYTFGSGTRLTVV.

The DNA for the CDR3 is TGTGCCACCAGCAGAGATCGGAGGGCAGGCACAGATACGCAGTATTTT. Translating gives CATSRDRRAGTDTQYF. The genes are TRBV15 and TRBJ2-3; TRBD2 is a possible D gene (6 bases). CDR1 LNHNV and CDR2 YYDKDF come from the germline V gene (reference sequence). Deletions cut 0 bases from V and 1 base from J, with 11 bases between. CDR3 size: 16 residues.

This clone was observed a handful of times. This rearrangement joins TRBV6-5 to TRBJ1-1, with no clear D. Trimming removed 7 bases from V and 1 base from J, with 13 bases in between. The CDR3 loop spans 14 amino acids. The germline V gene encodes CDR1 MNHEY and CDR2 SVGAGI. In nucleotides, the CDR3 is TGTGCCAGCACGTACCAGGCTAAGAACACTGAAGCTTTCTTT. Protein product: CASTYQAKNTEAFF.

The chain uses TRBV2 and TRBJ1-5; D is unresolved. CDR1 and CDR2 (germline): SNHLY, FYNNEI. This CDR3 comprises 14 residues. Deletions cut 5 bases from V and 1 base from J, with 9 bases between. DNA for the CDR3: TGTGCCAGCAGTCGCGGTAGGAGCAATCAGCCCCAGCATTTT. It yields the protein CASSRGRSNQPQHF.

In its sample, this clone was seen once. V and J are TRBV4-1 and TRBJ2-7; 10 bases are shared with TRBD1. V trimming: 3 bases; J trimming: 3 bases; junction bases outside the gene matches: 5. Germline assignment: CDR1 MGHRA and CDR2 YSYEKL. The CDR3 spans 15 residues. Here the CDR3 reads CASSQMTGGRYEQYV. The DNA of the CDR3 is TGCGCCAGCAGCCAGATGACAGGGGGCCGCTACGAGCAGTACGTC.

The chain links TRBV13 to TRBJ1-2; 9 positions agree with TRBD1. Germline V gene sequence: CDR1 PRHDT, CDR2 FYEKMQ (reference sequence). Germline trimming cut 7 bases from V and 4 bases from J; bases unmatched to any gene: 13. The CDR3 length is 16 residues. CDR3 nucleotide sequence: TGTGCCAGCAACCTTAAATCACAGGGGGCGGTCTATGGCTACACCTTC. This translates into CASNLKSQGAVYGYTF.

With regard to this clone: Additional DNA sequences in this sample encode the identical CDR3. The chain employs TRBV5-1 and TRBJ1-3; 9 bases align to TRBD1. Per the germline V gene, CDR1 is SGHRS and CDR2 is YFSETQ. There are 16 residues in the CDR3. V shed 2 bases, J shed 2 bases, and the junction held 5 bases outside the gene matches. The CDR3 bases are TGCGCCAGCAGCTTAGAGGGACAGGGAACTGGAAACACCATATATTTT. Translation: CASSLEGQGTGNTIYF.

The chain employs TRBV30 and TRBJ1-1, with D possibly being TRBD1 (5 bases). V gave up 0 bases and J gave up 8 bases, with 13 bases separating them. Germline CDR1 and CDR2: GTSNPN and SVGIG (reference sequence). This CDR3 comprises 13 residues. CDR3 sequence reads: CAWSVSAPGEAFF. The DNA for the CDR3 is TGTGCCTGGAGTGTATCGGCACCAGGGGAAGCTTTCTTT.

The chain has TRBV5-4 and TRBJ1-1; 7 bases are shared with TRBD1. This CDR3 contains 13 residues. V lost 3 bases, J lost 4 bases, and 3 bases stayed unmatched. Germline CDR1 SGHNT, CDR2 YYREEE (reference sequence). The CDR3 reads CASSSDRSTEAFF. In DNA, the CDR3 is TGTGCCAGCAGCTCGGACAGGTCCACTGAAGCTTTCTTT.

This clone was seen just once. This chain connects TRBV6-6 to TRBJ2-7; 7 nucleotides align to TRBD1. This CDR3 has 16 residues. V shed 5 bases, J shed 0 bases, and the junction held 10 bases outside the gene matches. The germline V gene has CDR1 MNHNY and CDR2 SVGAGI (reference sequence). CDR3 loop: CASSNRQGASSYEQYV. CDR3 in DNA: TGTGCCAGCAGTAACCGACAGGGAGCGAGCTCCTACGAGCAGTACGTC.

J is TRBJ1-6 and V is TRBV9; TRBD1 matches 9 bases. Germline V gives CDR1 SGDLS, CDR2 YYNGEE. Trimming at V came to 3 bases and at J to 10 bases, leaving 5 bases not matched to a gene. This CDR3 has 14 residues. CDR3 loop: CASSAQGARSPLHF. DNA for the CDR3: TGTGCCAGCAGCGCACAGGGGGCCCGGTCACCCCTCCACTTT.

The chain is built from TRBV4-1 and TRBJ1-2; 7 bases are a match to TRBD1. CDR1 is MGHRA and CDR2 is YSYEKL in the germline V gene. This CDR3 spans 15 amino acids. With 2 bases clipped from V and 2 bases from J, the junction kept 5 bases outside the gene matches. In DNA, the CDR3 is TGCGCCAGCAGCCAATGGACAGGACCCAACTATGGCTACACCTTC. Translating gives CASSQWTGPNYGYTF.

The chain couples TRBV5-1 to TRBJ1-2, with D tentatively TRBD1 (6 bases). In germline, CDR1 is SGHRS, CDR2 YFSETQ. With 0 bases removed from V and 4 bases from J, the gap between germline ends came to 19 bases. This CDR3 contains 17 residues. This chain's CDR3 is CASSLEGRDTASYGYTF. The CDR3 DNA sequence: TGCGCCAGCAGCTTGGAGGGTCGGGACACAGCATCCTATGGCTACACCTTC.

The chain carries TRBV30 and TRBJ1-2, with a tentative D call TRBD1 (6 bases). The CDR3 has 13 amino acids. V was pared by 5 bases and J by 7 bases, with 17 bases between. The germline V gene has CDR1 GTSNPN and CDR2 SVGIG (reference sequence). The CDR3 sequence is CAWGLGGIGGYTF. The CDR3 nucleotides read TGTGCCTGGGGACTTGGGGGCATCGGTGGCTACACCTTC.

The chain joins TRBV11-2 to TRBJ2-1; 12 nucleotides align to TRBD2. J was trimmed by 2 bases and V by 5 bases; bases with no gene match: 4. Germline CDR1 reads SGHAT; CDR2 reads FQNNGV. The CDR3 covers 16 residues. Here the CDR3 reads CASSISSGGAYNEQFF. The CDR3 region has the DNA TGTGCCAGCAGCATCTCTAGCGGGGGGGCCTACAATGAGCAGTTCTTC.

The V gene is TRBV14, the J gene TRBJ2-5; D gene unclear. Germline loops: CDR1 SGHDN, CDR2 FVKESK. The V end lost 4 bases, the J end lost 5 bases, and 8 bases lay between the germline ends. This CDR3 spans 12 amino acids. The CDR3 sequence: CASSLPRETQYF. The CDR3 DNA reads TGTGCCAGCAGCCTCCCACGGGAGACCCAGTACTTC.

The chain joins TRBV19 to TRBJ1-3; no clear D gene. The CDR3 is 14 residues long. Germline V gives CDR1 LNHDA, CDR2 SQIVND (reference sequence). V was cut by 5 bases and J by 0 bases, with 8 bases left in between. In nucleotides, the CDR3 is TGTGCCAGTAGTGATAGCAGCTCTGGAAACACCATATATTTT. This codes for CASSDSSSGNTIYF.

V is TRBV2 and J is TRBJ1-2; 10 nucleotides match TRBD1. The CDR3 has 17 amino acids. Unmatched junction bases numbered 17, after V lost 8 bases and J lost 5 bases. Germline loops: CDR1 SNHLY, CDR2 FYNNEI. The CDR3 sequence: CASGKTGGAEDPYGYTF. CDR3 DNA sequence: TGTGCCAGCGGAAAGACAGGGGGCGCGGAGGATCCATATGGCTACACCTTC.

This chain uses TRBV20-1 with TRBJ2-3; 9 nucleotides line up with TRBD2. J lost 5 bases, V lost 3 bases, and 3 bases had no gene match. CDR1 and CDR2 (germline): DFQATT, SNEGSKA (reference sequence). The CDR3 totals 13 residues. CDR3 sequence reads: CSASAAGGDTQYF. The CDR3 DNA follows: TGCAGTGCTAGTGCAGCGGGGGGAGATACGCAGTATTTT.

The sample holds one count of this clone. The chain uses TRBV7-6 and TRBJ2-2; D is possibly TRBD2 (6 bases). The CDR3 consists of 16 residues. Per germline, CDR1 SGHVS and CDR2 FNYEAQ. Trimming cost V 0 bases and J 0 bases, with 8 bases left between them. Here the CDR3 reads CASSLAGLSNTGELFF. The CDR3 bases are TGTGCCAGCAGCTTAGCGGGACTTTCGAACACCGGGGAGCTGTTTTTT.

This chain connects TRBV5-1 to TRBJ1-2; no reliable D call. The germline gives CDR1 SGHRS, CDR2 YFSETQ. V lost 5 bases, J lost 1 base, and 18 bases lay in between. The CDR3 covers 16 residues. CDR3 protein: CASSQEGSGLNYGYTF. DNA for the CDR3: TGCGCCAGCAGTCAAGAGGGCTCCGGCCTTAACTATGGCTACACCTTC.

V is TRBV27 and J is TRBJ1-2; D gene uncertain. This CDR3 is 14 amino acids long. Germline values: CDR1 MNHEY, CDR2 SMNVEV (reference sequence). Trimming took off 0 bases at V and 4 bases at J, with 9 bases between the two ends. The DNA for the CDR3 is TGTGCCAGCAGTTTATCTGCGGGCGGCTATGGCTACACCTTC. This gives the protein CASSLSAGGYGYTF.

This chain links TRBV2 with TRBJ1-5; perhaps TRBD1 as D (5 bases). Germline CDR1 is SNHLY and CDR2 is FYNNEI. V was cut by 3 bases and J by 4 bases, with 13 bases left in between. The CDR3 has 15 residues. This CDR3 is CASSEPPAGNQPQHF. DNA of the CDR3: TGTGCCAGCAGTGAGCCCCCGGCAGGGAATCAGCCCCAGCATTTT. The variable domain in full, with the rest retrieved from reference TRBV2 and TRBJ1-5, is EPEVTQTPSHQVTQMGQEVILRCVPISNHLYFYWYRQILGQKVEFLVSFYNNEISEKSEIFDDQFSVERPDGSNFTLKIRSTKLEDSAMYFCASSEPPAGNQPQHFGDGTRLSIL.

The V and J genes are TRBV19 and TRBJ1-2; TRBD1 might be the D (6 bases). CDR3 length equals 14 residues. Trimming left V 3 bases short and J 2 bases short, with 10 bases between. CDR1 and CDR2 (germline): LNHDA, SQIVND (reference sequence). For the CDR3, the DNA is TGTGCCAGTAGTATGCCGAGGGGGAACTATGGCTACACCTTC. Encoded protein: CASSMPRGNYGYTF.

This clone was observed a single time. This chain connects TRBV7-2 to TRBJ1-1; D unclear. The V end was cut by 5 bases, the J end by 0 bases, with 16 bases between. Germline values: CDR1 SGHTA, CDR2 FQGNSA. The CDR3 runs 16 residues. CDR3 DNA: TGTGCCAGCAGCCCCGGAGGCCCCAAGATGAACACTGAAGCTTTCTTT. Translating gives CASSPGGPKMNTEAFF.

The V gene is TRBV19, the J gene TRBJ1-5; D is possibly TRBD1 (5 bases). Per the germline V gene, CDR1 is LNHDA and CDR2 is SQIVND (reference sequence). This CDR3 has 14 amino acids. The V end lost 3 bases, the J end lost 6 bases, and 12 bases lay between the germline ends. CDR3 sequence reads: CASSMGGSSQPQHF. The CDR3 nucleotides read TGTGCCAGTAGTATGGGGGGGTCCAGTCAGCCCCAGCATTTT.

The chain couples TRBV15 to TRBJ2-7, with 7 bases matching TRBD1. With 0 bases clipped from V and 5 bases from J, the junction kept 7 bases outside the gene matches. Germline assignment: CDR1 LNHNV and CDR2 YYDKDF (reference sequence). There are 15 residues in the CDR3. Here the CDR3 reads CATSRDRYRGHEQYV. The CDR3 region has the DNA TGTGCCACCAGCAGAGATCGTTACAGGGGCCACGAGCAGTACGTC.

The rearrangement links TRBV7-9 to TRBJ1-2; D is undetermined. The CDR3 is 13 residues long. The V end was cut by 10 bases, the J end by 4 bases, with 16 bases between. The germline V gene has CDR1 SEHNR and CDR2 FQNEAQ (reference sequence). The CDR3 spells CATANRWSYGYTF. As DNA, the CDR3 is TGTGCCACCGCCAATCGGTGGTCCTATGGCTACACCTTC.